Listed here is a single T cell receptor beta chain. Its target is not known. These data are taken from a study of regulatory T cells in long-lasting Graves disease. Time point here: newly diagnosed GD, antithyroid drugs for less than 3 months. With RNA extracted from PBMCs as input, the TCR library was made. Deletions cut 1 base from V and 0 bases from J, with 13 bases between. CDR1 LNHDA and CDR2 SQIVND come from the germline V gene (reference sequence). This CDR3 is built from 17 residues. Relying on iRepertoire HTBI primers and Arm-PCR of CDR3 regions, the team built TCR beta libraries. From the multiplex PCR reads, TCRdb called clonotypes with MiXCR, one entry per CDR3 protein. This table has about 560,000 distinct CDR3 sequences, 15% to 20% appearing once. The study, taken as a whole, reports: With a few thousand shared public clonotypes, persistent patients exceeded new patients, who shared more than 750.

The sample also formed part of further work on T cells in Graves' hyperthyroidism and ophthalmopathy.

The source material was peripheral blood mononuclear cells (PBMCs), sampled at new diagnosis, from a patient treated with antithyroid drugs. The TCR was taken from a man aged 18 to 30 with Graves disease. V gene TRBV19 combines with J gene TRBJ1-3; D is unclear. The CDR3 nucleotides are TGTGCCAGTAGTATAGTTCGGCAGGCCGTCTCTGGAAACACCATATATTTT. Its protein is CASSIVRQAVSGNTIYF.